The clone carrying this T cell receptor beta chain occurred a few times. Its antigen remains unknown. TCRdb used MiXCR to reprocess the reads, holding one entry per CDR3 protein. The repertoire includes under 50,000 distinct CDR3 sequences, roughly 20% of them detected once, and 85% to 90% sits in the top ten. These data are taken from a study of T cell repertoires in cytomegalovirus infection. Study summary: CMV epitopes that were recently identified and HLA-C-restricted were used alongside well-studied HLA-B-restricted ones. A matching HLA type, together with CMV infection, was signaled by public TCR beta signatures. Study observations and caveats: Public TCR beta family frequency separated CMV-and-HLA carriers, including in an independent cohort. Ex vivo responses were dominated by HLA-C-restricted CMV-specific TCR beta clonotypes.

With V trimmed by 5 bases and J by 9 bases, 11 bases remained unmatched. Germline CDR1 and CDR2: SGHVS and FQNEAQ. The CDR3 has 16 residues. The rearrangement joins TRBV7-8 to TRBJ2-1; TRBD2 matches 12 bases. The sample was CD8+ T cells from cultured PBMCs, taken from culture after CMV antigen stimulation. The sequence was obtained from a human donor in good health (CMV status not recorded). Some clones in this sample may be carry-over from other donors' samples. The CDR3 sequence: CASSERLAGAGGEQFF. CDR3 DNA sequence: TGTGCCAGCAGCGAACGACTAGCGGGGGCAGGGGGTGAGCAGTTCTTC.